This passage covers 14 T cell receptor beta chains from one sample sequenced in a study of cytomegalovirus exposure and HLA in healthy donors. This PCR relied on a set of 60 Vbeta primers and 13 Jbeta primers. Repertoires were generated with immunoSEQ multiplex PCR, while TCRdb's copy carries only in-frame clones and drops some. The sample gives around 30,000 clones, more than 75% of which show up once; around 3% is in the top ten. The sample taken for sequencing was PBMCs. Receptor source: a boy aged 5-17 years in good health and CMV-seronegative.

The V gene is TRBV7-3, the J gene TRBJ2-2, with TRBD2 matching over 12 bases. The CDR3 consists of 17 residues. Trimming removed 3 bases from V and 4 bases from J; junction bases left unmatched: 6. Germline CDR1 is SGHTA and CDR2 is FQGTGA. CDR3 region: CASSFPGTSGFTGELFF. DNA for the CDR3: TGTGCCAGCAGCTTCCCCGGGACTAGCGGGTTCACCGGGGAGCTGTTTTTT.

V gene TRBV6-5 combines with J gene TRBJ2-2, with no clear D. CDR3 length: 16 residues. Germline CDR1 is MNHEY and CDR2 is SVGAGI. V was clipped by 4 bases and J by 0 bases, with 12 bases between them. The CDR3 protein is CASSLSQAANTGELFF. In DNA form, the CDR3 reads TGTGCCAGCAGTTTAAGCCAGGCCGCGAACACCGGGGAGCTGTTTTTT.

In its sample, this clone ranks as large (0.1 to 1%). The chain joins TRBV6-5 to TRBJ2-3; 10 positions match TRBD2. With 6 bases clipped from V and 1 base from J, the junction kept 4 bases outside the gene matches. The V gene's germline CDR1 is MNHEY and CDR2 SVGAGI. CDR3 size: 15 residues. CDR3 coding DNA: TGTGCCAGCAGGGGTGGACTAGCGGGCACAGATACGCAGTATTTT. Its translation is CASRGGLAGTDTQYF.

V and J are TRBV19 and TRBJ2-5; 8 positions agree with TRBD2. Trimming at V came to 3 bases and at J to 5 bases, leaving 5 bases not matched to a gene. The CDR3 runs 14 residues. The germline V gene has CDR1 LNHDA and CDR2 SQIVND (reference sequence). CDR3 DNA sequence: TGTGCCAGTAGTATTGAAGCGGGGGTCGAGACCCAGTACTTC. This encodes CASSIEAGVETQYF.

The J gene is TRBJ1-5, the V gene TRBV5-6, with D uncertain. The V and J ends lost 5 bases and 4 bases respectively, with 10 bases between them. This CDR3 contains 13 residues. Germline V gives CDR1 SGHDT, CDR2 YYEEEE. CDR3 loop: CASSRRGNQPQHF. CDR3 bases: TGTGCCAGCAGTAGACGGGGAAATCAGCCCCAGCATTTT.

V gene TRBV5-1 combines with J gene TRBJ2-1; 10 bases align to TRBD2. This CDR3 is built from 15 residues. Trimming cost V 0 bases and J 8 bases; bases outside gene matches: 5. Germline V gene sequence: CDR1 SGHRS, CDR2 YFSETQ. CDR3 sequence reads: CASSLAASGGDEQFF. CDR3 sequence (DNA): TGCGCCAGCAGCTTGGCGGCTAGCGGGGGCGATGAGCAGTTCTTC. Using reference TRBV5-1 and TRBJ2-1 for the parts outside the CDR3, the full variable domain is KAGVTQTPRYLIKTRGQQVTLSCSPISGHRSVSWYQQTPGQGLQFLFEYFSETQRNKGNFPGRFSGRQFSNSRSEMNVSTLELGDSALYLCASSLAASGGDEQFFGPGTRLTVL.

This rearrangement joins TRBV6-6 to TRBJ2-7; a possible D gene is TRBD2 (6 bases). The V and J ends lost 2 bases and 2 bases respectively, with 10 bases between them. CDR1 is MNHNY, CDR2 SVGAGI, per germline (reference sequence). The CDR3 contains 14 residues. The CDR3 nucleotides are TGTGCCAGCAGTTACCTAGCGACCCCCTACGAGCAGTACTTC. It yields the protein CASSYLATPYEQYF.

This chain links TRBV6-5 with TRBJ1-2; D is possibly TRBD1 (6 bases). CDR3 length: 14 amino acids. Looked up from germline, CDR1 is MNHEY and CDR2 is SVGAGI. V lost 6 bases and J 0 bases, leaving 11 bases between the germline ends. The CDR3 DNA is TGTGCCAGCAGACCACAGGGTTCTAACTATGGCTACACCTTC. Translation: CASRPQGSNYGYTF.

The gene calls are TRBV29-1 and TRBJ2-3, with D possibly TRBD2 on 5 matching bases. The CDR3 consists of 14 residues. Between the trimmed V and J ends, which lost 5 bases and 3 bases, there was a span of 15 bases. Germline CDR1 is SQVTM and CDR2 is ANQGSEA. Here the CDR3 reads CSVSRLTGTDTQYF. Here the CDR3 DNA reads TGCAGCGTTTCCAGACTAACCGGAACAGATACGCAGTATTTT.

This chain connects TRBV6-4 to TRBJ2-3; 9 nucleotides match TRBD1. Germline-derived CDR1 and CDR2 are MRHNA and SNTAGT. V lost 3 bases to trimming and J lost 3 bases; unmatched junction nucleotides: 4. This CDR3 contains 15 residues. The CDR3 here is CASSEAGTGTDTQYF. CDR3 DNA sequence: TGTGCCAGCAGTGAGGCCGGGACAGGGACAGATACGCAGTATTTT.

The gene calls are TRBV6-1 and TRBJ1-2, with TRBD1 as a possible D gene (5 bases). The V gene lost 0 bases and the J gene lost 5 bases, with 13 bases spanning the gap. The CDR3 has 15 residues. The germline V gene encodes CDR1 MNHNS and CDR2 SASEGT. CDR3 DNA sequence: TGTGCCAGCAGTGAAGCGTGGGCCGGGGGTTATGGCTACACCTTC. It translates to CASSEAWAGGYGYTF.

The chain links TRBV4-3 to TRBJ1-5; tentative D call: TRBD1 (6 bases). Germline values: CDR1 LGHNA, CDR2 YSLEER. The CDR3 runs to 15 residues. Trimming cost V 4 bases and J 7 bases, with 17 bases left between them. Here the CDR3 reads CASSLSDSVAQPQHF. CDR3 nucleotides: TGCGCCAGCAGCCTTTCGGACAGTGTGGCCCAGCCCCAGCATTTT.

The count of this clone is one. The V and J genes are TRBV7-6 and TRBJ1-2; tentatively, D is TRBD1 (5 bases). Germline V gene lookup returns CDR1 SGHVS and CDR2 FNYEAQ. V was shortened by 5 bases and J by 4 bases, with 11 bases between the two germline ends. CDR3 length: 13 amino acids. In nucleotides, the CDR3 is TGTGCCAGCAGCAAGTCAGGGTCCTATGGCTACACCTTC. This translates into CASSKSGSYGYTF.

The chain combines TRBV10-3 with TRBJ1-2; D not resolved. The CDR3 is 14 residues long. Per germline, CDR1 ENHRY and CDR2 SYGVKD. Trimming stripped 0 bases from V and 0 bases from J, with 5 bases between. As DNA, the CDR3 is TGTGCCATCAGTGAGTCGCCAGCTAACTATGGCTACACCTTC. Translation gives CAISESPANYGYTF.